One T cell receptor beta chain is described in this entry. The germline gives CDR1 MRHNA, CDR2 SNTAGT. The V gene lost 4 bases and the J gene lost 4 bases, with 10 bases spanning the gap. The CDR3 runs 13 residues. The PCR contained 60 Vbeta and 13 Jbeta primers. The data were produced by immunoSEQ multiplex PCR, yet TCRdb's version contains in-frame clones alone and is incomplete. The top ten hold less than 3.5% of the sample, which has roughly 100,000 clones, 60% to 70% seen once. The data were taken from a study of cytomegalovirus exposure and HLA in healthy donors. What was sequenced was PBMCs. V is TRBV6-4 and J is TRBJ1-1, with TRBD1 as a possible D gene (5 bases). The clonotype was recovered from a woman aged 45-65 years in good health and CMV-seronegative. The CDR3 DNA reads TGTGCCAGCAGTGCCCCAGGGTCCACTGAAGCTTTCTTT. It codes for CASSAPGSTEAFF.